The clone carrying this T cell receptor beta chain was found many times. V was clipped by 1 base and J by 4 bases; unmatched bases: 6. Per germline, CDR1 LGHNA and CDR2 YSLEER. The CDR3 totals 15 residues. TCRdb re-called the RT-PCR reads with MiXCR, one entry per CDR3 protein. The sample has about 680,000 distinct CDR3 sequences, 12% to 15% seen once. The chain uses TRBV4-3 and TRBJ2-5; TRBD1 aligns across 7 bases. The receptor's source is a female donor in good health, serving as a healthy control. The material sequenced was memory CD4+ T cells from blood. The CDR3 bases are TGCGCCAGCAGCCAAGGTCTAGCAGGGGGAGAGACCCAGTACTTC. This translates into CASSQGLAGGETQYF.